This T cell receptor beta chain was sequenced during a study of spatial heterogeneity in lung cancer (dated by TCRdb to the late 2010s). Background on the whole study: More beta-chain than alpha-chain transcripts were consistently detected, likely reflecting higher beta-chain transcript abundance. Nonsynonymous mutation counts, determined by whole-exome sequencing of tumor tissue, were related to features of the TCR repertoire. In the raw uncorrected reads, each unique combination of TCR and UMI appeared on average more than ten times. Both alpha and beta chains were TCR-sequenced in 210 or so tumor regions, 64 matched nontumor lung samples and 55 to 60 PBMC samples obtained at surgery. In non-small cell lung cancer, the study quantitatively compared TCR alpha and beta repertoires across several tumor regions, matched nontumor lung, and blood. A strong correlation was found between TCR transcript counts in tumor regions and a T cell transcriptional module score from matched bulk RNA-seq.

What the study reported, not specific to this receptor: The tumor nonsynonymous mutation count correlated with the number of expanded intratumoral alpha and beta TCRs. TCR-seq coverage of tumor T cells was estimated to be only roughly 7.3% for alpha chains and 13% for beta chains. The count of ubiquitous expanded TCRs correlated with the count of ubiquitous nonsynonymous mutations, and the count of regional expanded TCRs correlated with the count of regional nonsynonymous mutations. Confirming at a functional level the hypothesis that regional TCRs recognize regional mutations was considered to require additional single-cell paired TCR alpha and beta sequencing.

Sample time point, as interpreted from the label and publication: sample taken at primary tumor resection. Samples were obtained from 72 patients with early-stage, untreated non-small cell lung cancer from the lung TRACERx cohort. For TCR sequencing, whole RNA was extracted from tumor and nontumor lung tissue, or from cryopreserved PBMC samples, and no cell sorting was done. A patient was chosen for TCR sequencing only when enough RNA was available from at least two tumor regions. Before being selected, tumor and adjacent nontumor lung specimens were reviewed by a lung pathologist. In its sample, this clonotype was seen many times. Its cognate antigen has yet to be identified. Per-base quality was not reported, and no clone a single base away is much larger than it. This beta chain is a stray read from a library made for alpha chains; its abundance is not meaningful. The germline V gene provides CDR1 MRHNA and CDR2 SNTAGT. The germline ends are 11 bases apart after V is trimmed by 1 base and J by 2 bases. The CDR3 starts with the cysteine, ends with the phenylalanine, and has 15 residues. Only CDR3 DNA is held: 45 bases, read in frame from base 1.

Library method: 5' RACE. These reads were obtained on a NextSeq 500. To allow correction of PCR and sequencing errors, the TCR library protocol tagged every TCR cDNA molecule with a unique molecular identifier. On the authors' methods: TCR identification, UMI-based error correction and CDR3 extraction were performed with Decombinator tools. Expanded TCRs were defined as those above a frequency of 2 per 1,000, corresponding to the top 1% of the tumor frequency distribution. Expanded tumor TCRs statistically deemed absent (corrected P<0.05) from at least one tumor region were classed as regional, and all other expanded tumor TCRs were classed as ubiquitous. Renyi diversity was computed with the R vegan package after each repertoire had been subsampled 100 times to 5,000 TCRs. CDR3 similarity networks were built from amino acid triplet string-kernel similarity, connecting CDR3s with pairwise similarity above 0.82. TCRdb itself trimmed the public reads at Q25 with fastp, ran MiXCR and retained productive beta chains. Identical CDR3 proteins give one entry, which carries the most common genes and DNA. The authors' filters were not applied to this entry. The sample profile shows some 11,000 distinct CDR3 sequences; roughly 5.2% of them were found once. Around 12% of the sample is held by the ten biggest clonotypes.

The chain was built from TRBV6-4 and TRBJ1-1; the D gene lacks a confident call. The input for sequencing was lung tumor tissue, taken at surgery. The receptor was isolated from a male donor with early-stage non-small cell lung cancer. The encoded CDR3 is CASSDWDPRNTEAFF. The DNA sequence reads TGTGCCAGCAGTGACTGGGATCCCCGAAACACTGAAGCTTTCTTT.